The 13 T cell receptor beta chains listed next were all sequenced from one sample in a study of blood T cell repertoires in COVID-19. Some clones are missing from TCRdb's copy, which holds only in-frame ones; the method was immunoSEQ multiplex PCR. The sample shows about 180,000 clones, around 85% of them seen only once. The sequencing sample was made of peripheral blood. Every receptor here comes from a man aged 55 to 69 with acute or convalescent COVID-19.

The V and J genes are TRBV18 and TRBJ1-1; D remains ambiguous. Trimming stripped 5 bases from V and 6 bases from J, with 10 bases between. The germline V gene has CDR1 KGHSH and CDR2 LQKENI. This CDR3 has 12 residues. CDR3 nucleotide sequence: TGTGCCAGCTCATTGGGAGGCGCTGAAGCTTTCTTT. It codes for CASSLGGAEAFF.

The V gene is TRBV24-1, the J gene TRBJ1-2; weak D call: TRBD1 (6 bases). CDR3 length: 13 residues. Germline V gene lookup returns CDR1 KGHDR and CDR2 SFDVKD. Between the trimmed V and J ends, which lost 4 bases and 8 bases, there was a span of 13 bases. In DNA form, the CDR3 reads TGTGCCACCAGTGACGAAGCAGGGGAGGGCTACACCTTC. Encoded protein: CATSDEAGEGYTF.

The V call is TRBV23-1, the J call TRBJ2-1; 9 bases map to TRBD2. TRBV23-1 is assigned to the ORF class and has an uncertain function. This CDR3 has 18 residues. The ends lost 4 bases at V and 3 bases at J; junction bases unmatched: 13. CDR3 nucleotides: TGCGCCAGCAGTCCCACCGGCGGGAGGGCCGTTTTCTACAATGAGCAGTTCTTC. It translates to CASSPTGGRAVFYNEQFF.

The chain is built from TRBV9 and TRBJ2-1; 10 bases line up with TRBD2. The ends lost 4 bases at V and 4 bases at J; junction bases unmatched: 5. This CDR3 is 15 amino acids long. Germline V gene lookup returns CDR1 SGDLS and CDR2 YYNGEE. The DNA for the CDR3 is TGTGCCAGCAGCACCTCTAGCGGGAGTTACAATGAGCAGTTCTTC. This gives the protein CASSTSSGSYNEQFF. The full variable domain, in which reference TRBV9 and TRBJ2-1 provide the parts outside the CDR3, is DSGVTQTPKHLITATGQRVTLRCSPRSGDLSVYWYQQSLDQGLQFLIQYYNGEERAKGNILERFSAQQFPDLHSELNLSSLELGDSALYFCASSTSSGSYNEQFFGPGTRLTVL.

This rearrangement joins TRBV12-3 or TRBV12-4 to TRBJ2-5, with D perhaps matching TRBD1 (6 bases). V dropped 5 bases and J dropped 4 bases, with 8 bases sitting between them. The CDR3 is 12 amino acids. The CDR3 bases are TGTGCCAGCAGTAGGACAGTAGAGACCCAGTACTTC. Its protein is CASSRTVETQYF.

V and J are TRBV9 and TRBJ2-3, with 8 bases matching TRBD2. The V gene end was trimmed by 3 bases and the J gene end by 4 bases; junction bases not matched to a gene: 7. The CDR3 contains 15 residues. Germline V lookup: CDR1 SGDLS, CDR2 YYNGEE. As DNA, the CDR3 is TGTGCCAGCAGCGAGCGGGAGAACAGGGCAGATACGCAGTATTTT. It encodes CASSERENRADTQYF.

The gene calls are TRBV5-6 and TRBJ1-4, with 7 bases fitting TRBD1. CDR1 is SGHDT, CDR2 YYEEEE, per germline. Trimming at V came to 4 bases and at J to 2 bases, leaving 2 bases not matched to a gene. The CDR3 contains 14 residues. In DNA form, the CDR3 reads TGTGCCAGCAGCGTGACAGGGACTAATGAAAAACTGTTTTTT. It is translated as CASSVTGTNEKLFF.

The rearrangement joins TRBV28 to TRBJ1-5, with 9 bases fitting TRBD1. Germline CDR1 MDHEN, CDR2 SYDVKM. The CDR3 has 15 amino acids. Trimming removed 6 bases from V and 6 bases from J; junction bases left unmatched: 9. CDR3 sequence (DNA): TGTGCCAGCAGCCTCGGGACAGGGAAGGGTCAGCCCCAGCATTTT. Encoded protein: CASSLGTGKGQPQHF.

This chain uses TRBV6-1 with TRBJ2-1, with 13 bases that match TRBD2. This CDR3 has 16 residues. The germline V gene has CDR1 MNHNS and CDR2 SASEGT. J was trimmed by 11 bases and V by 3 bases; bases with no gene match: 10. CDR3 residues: CASSDVRTSGSGKQFF. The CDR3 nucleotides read TGTGCCAGCAGTGATGTGAGGACTAGCGGGAGTGGTAAGCAGTTCTTC.

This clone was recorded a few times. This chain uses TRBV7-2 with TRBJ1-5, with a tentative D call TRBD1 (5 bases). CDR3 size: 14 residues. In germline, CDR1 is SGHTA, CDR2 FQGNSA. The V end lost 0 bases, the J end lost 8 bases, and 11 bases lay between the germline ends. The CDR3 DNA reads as TGTGCCAGCAGCTTAGCGGCCAGGGCTGAGCCCCAGCATTTT. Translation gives CASSLAARAEPQHF.

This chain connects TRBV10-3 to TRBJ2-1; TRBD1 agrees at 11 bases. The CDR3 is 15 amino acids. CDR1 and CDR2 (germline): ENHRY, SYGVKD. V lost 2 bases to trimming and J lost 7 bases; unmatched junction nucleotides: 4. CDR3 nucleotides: TGTGCCATCAGTGAGGCCGGACAGGGGGCGAATGAGCAGTTCTTC. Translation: CAISEAGQGANEQFF.

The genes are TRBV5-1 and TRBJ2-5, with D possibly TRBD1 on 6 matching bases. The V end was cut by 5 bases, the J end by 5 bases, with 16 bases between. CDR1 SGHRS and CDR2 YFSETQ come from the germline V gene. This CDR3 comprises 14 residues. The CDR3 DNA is TGCGCCAGCAGGGGAGTGGGGGCCTGGGAGACCCAGTACTTC. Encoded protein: CASRGVGAWETQYF.

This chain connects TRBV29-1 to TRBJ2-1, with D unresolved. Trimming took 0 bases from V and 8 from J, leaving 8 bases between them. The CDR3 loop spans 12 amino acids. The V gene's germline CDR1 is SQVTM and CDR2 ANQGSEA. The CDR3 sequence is CSVEEGGDEQFF. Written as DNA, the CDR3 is TGCAGCGTTGAAGAGGGTGGAGATGAGCAGTTCTTC.